This T cell receptor (beta chain) was captured by sequencing in a study of blood T cell repertoires in COVID-19. Adults between roughly 18 and 95 years of age took part from 20 to 25 US areas. Grouping used clinical history reported by participants in a survey and questionnaire. In Cohort 3, a recovered donor had either two negative PCRs, clearance, or symptom resolution. The CDR3 length is 16 residues. Germline V gene lookup returns CDR1 MGHRA and CDR2 YSYEKL. Trimming at V came to 1 base and at J to 9 bases, leaving 15 bases not matched to a gene. Original processing methods: Quantification of nucleated cells was approximated via reference gene primer amplification. Sequenced by immunoSEQ multiplex PCR; TCRdb stores in-frame clones only, minus some. D and trimming come from the DNA, and the V and J calls and clone size come from that table. The table includes some 300,000 clones, around 90% detected once.

Sample: PBMCs or T cells enriched from blood (not recorded which). The V call is TRBV4-1, the J call TRBJ2-7; TRBD1 aligns across 7 bases. The origin of this receptor is a woman aged 35 to 49 who had recovered from COVID-19. The CDR3 is CASSQVGTELNRGQYF. In DNA, the CDR3 is TGCGCCAGCAGCCAAGTTGGGACAGAGCTGAATCGGGGGCAGTACTTC.